This T cell receptor beta chain was obtained from a study of T-cell memory formation after mild COVID-19. Study summary: TCR clusters were mostly confined to one donor each. Study-wide points: Researchers report contracting CD4+ clones mostly in CM and EM, with CD8+ clones in EMRA.

Unmatched junction bases numbered 13, after V lost 7 bases and J lost 7 bases. The CDR3 runs 15 residues. TCRdb re-called the 5' RACE reads through MiXCR, storing one row per CDR3 protein. The sample lists fewer than 35,000 distinct CDR3 sequences; 15% to 20% were seen once. This clonotype was picked up a small number of times. Its antigen is not known. This chain links TRBV12-3 or TRBV12-4 with TRBJ2-1, with 7 nucleotides matching TRBD2. The source of this sequence is an adult who had mild COVID-19 (a few samples of this study predate the infection). Cell type and time point are not known. Sample: PBMCs or a T cell subset sorted from them (not recorded which). The CDR3 sequence: CASKPNRVAGNEQFF. CDR3 nucleotide sequence: TGTGCCAGCAAACCAAACCGGGTAGCGGGTAATGAGCAGTTCTTC.